This entry lists 5 T cell receptor beta chains sequenced from one sample in a study of human T cells and chemical hapten exposure. Regarding time point: patch test 1, 2 weeks after DPC sensitization. This sample's treatment: therapeutic diphenylcyclopropenone sensitization with weekly scalp DPC. TCRdb fed the RACE reads into MiXCR, producing one record per CDR3 protein. The table includes fewer than 500,000 distinct CDR3 sequences, 4% to 5.5% detected once. The sequenced sample was whole blood, obtained in connection with sensitization to the hapten diphenylcyclopropenone (DPC). The receptors shown here come from a woman aged 50 to 60 with alopecia areata. Some clones in this sample may be carry-over from other donors' samples.

This clonotype was seen many times. The chain is built from TRBV27 and TRBJ2-1; D possibly corresponds to TRBD2 (5 bases). This CDR3 comprises 14 residues. Germline CDR1 reads MNHEY; CDR2 reads SMNVEV (reference sequence). V shed 6 bases and J shed 3 bases, with 12 bases lying between them. CDR3 sequence reads: CASSLRAGYNEQFF. CDR3 DNA: TGTGCCAGCAGCTTGCGGGCCGGCTACAATGAGCAGTTCTTC.

This clonotype was observed a few times. The CDR3 here is CASSRDPKTYEQYF. DNA of the CDR3: TGTGCCAGTAGTCGAGACCCGAAGACCTACGAGCAGTACTTC. This chain connects TRBV19 to TRBJ2-7; D remains ambiguous. The CDR3 totals 14 residues. Germline CDR1 reads LNHDA; CDR2 reads SQIVND (reference sequence). V was trimmed by 5 bases and J by 2 bases, leaving 13 bases between them.

This clonotype has ten or more counts. J is TRBJ2-1 and V is TRBV13, with TRBD1 matching 8 bases. The germline gives CDR1 PRHDT, CDR2 FYEKMQ (reference sequence). With 7 bases clipped from V and 6 bases from J, the junction kept 5 bases outside the gene matches. This CDR3 contains 13 residues. DNA for the CDR3: TGTGCCAGCACCATCGACAGGGGCAATGAGCAGTTCTTC. Encoded protein: CASTIDRGNEQFF.

This clonotype was observed many times. The chain links TRBV4-2 to TRBJ1-2; D is unclear. Germline CDR1 reads LGHNA; CDR2 reads YNFKEQ. This CDR3 region has 16 residues. V dropped 0 bases and J dropped 1 base, with 12 bases sitting between them. CDR3 sequence reads: CASSQDVQLNNYGYTF. CDR3 nucleotides: TGTGCCAGCAGCCAAGATGTACAGCTAAATAACTATGGCTACACCTTC.

V and J are TRBV5-1 and TRBJ2-2, with 10 bases fitting TRBD2. V lost 1 base, J lost 6 bases, and 3 bases stayed unmatched. The CDR3 totals 15 residues. In germline, CDR1 is SGHRS, CDR2 YFSETQ. The DNA of the CDR3 is TGCGCCAGCAGCTTGCGTCTAGCGGGAGCCGGGGAGCTGTTTTTT. Translated: CASSLRLAGAGELFF.